A selection of T cell receptor beta chains follows, all from one sample in a study of blood T cell repertoires in COVID-19. Sequenced by immunoSEQ multiplex PCR; TCRdb stores in-frame clones only, minus some. Here the sample spans 60,000 or so clones, around 90% being singletons. Sequencing was done on a sample of peripheral blood. The receptors were sampled from a human donor with acute or convalescent COVID-19. The donor label of this sample is uncertain. Both conserved end residues are part of each CDR3. The D gene is left open where the match is weak. Rows give clone size only sometimes, using once, few, many, or a class for an expanded clone.

J gene	clone size	D gene	V gene	CDR3 protein	CDR3 DNA
TRBJ1-5	.	.	TRBV3-1/TRBV3-2	CASSQAVSNQPQHF	TGTGCCAGCAGCCAGGCCGTGTCGAATCAGCCCCAGCATTTT
TRBJ1-2	.	.	TRBV4-2	CASSQERTRTAFYGYTF	TGTGCCAGCAGCCAAGAAAGAACTCGGACAGCCTTTTACGGCTACACCTTC
TRBJ2-7	.	TRBD2	TRBV5-1	CASSPGGLAGAGGEQYF	TGCGCCAGCAGCCCAGGAGGACTAGCGGGAGCGGGGGGCGAGCAGTACTTC
TRBJ1-2	.	.	TRBV19	CASSMRPFNGYTF	TGTGCCAGTAGTATGAGGCCATTTAATGGCTACACCTTC
TRBJ2-1	.	TRBD1	TRBV24-1	CATRGTGLTYNEQFF	TGTGCCACCAGAGGGACAGGGCTCACCTACAATGAGCAGTTCTTC
TRBJ1-5	.	.	TRBV7-9	CASSLRRGSNQPQHF	TGTGCCAGCAGCCTAAGGCGGGGGAGCAATCAGCCCCAGCATTTT
TRBJ2-7	.	.	TRBV3-1/TRBV3-2	CASSRPGLMGEQYF	TGTGCCAGCAGCCGACCGGGACTGATGGGCGAGCAGTACTTC
TRBJ2-5	.	TRBD2	TRBV3-1/TRBV3-2	CASSHGTSEGTQYF	TGTGCCAGCAGCCACGGGACTAGCGAAGGGACCCAGTACTTC
TRBJ2-2	few	.	TRBV27	CASSFPPTGELFF	TGTGCCAGCAGTTTCCCTCCCACCGGGGAGCTGTTTTTT
TRBJ2-6	once	.	TRBV18	CASSGLNSGANVLTF	TGTGCCAGCTCAGGGCTAAACTCTGGGGCCAACGTCCTGACTTTC